Listed below are T cell receptor beta chains from one sample, sequenced in a study of cytomegalovirus exposure and HLA in healthy donors. Libraries were prepared by immunoSEQ multiplex PCR; TCRdb keeps only in-frame clonotypes and omits some of them. The data show 120,000 to 150,000 clones, roughly 76% seen once. The sequencing sample was made of PBMCs. All receptors derive from a woman aged 25 to 45 in good health and CMV-seronegative. The CDR3 runs from the conserved cysteine through the conserved F or W. Rows may omit the clone size; those that give it use once, few, many or a size class.

>few|TRBJ2-7|TRBV5-1
CASSFADRGVSYEQYF
>-|TRBJ2-1|TRBV30
CAWSQGGEQFF
>-|TRBJ2-1|TRBV15
CATSRGTGEYNEQFF
>-|TRBJ1-2|TRBV2
CASGFQGGGYTF
>-|TRBJ1-5|TRBV4-3
CASSQDWRVIKPQHF
>-|TRBJ2-1|TRBV9
CASSVKREAVDNEQFF
>-|TRBJ2-1|TRBV19
CASSPRLAGNNEQFF
>-|TRBJ2-3|TRBV19
CASSFRGGLGDTQYF
>-|TRBJ2-5|TRBV28
CASSQPTGQAIRQETQYF
>-|TRBJ1-3|TRBV9
CASSRRRDRGPSGNTIYF
>-|TRBJ1-5|TRBV28
CASSRGGSNQPQHF
>-|TRBJ2-2|TRBV4-1
CASSSQGNTGELFF
>few|TRBJ1-5|TRBV7-9
CSSSSIRAEGQPQHF
>-|TRBJ1-5|TRBV4-3
CASSQDRGSEPQHF
>-|TRBJ2-7|TRBV5-4
CASSLEGRGEQYF
>-|TRBJ2-7|TRBV28
CASSSLRLTGTGWKSEQYF
>-|TRBJ2-5|TRBV9
CASSVDPGGQETQYF
>-|TRBJ2-6|TRBV2
CASNRERWANVLTF
>-|TRBJ1-2|TRBV28
CASSWGGGRGYGYTF
>-|TRBJ1-1|TRBV9
CASSVGGTGSSTEAFF
>-|TRBJ2-2|TRBV2
CASRGQGKNTGELFF
>-|TRBJ1-2|TRBV27
CASSRDRQVYGYTF
>-|TRBJ1-3|TRBV19
CASTRTGVGNTIYF